The 17 T cell receptor beta chains given below trace back to one sample, sequenced in a study of post-analysis software for immune sequencing data (dated by TCRdb to the mid-2010s). What the research found in general, with its limitations: Patients showed significantly higher frequencies than controls for five TRBV segments, among them TRBV5-6, TRBV5-1 and TRBV20-1.

Receptors were amplified or captured by PCR. The sequencer was an Illumina HiSeq 2500. To reduce PCR and sequencing biases, unique molecular identifiers were incorporated into the TCR beta cDNA libraries. Clones were called with MiXCR by TCRdb after fastp trimmed the public reads at Q25, and only in-frame beta chains were retained. Rows with one shared CDR3 protein collapse into an entry with the most common genes and DNA. This sample comprises roughly 540,000 distinct CDR3 sequences, approximately 34% of them detected only once. Approximately 5.4% of the sample is taken by the ten largest. These receptors are not linked to any known antigen. Input material: blood. The receptors originated from a girl aged 2-17 years with multiple sclerosis.

The gene calls are TRBV5-6 and TRBJ2-4; D possibly uses TRBD1 or TRBD2 (5 bases each). CDR3 length: 15 residues. Germline CDR1 is SGHDT and CDR2 is YYEEEE. V shed 3 bases and J shed 10 bases, with 20 bases lying between them. CDR3 loop: CASSSPGSPKRIQYF. In DNA, the CDR3 is TGTGCCAGCAGCTCCCCAGGGAGCCCCAAAAGGATTCAGTACTTC. Using reference TRBV5-6 and TRBJ2-4 for the parts outside the CDR3, the full variable domain is DAGVTQSPTHLIKTRGQQVTLRCSPKSGHDTVSWYQQALGQGPQFIFQYYEEEERQRGNFPDRFSGHQFPNYSSELNVNALLLGDSALYLCASSSPGSPKRIQYFGAGTRLSVL.

As regards this clonotype: Compared with germline, one end of the junction differs, possibly owing to a read error. This sequence joins TRBV12-3 or TRBV12-4 and TRBJ2-3; 8 nucleotides align to TRBD1. There are 16 residues in the CDR3. CDR3 nucleotide sequence: TGTGCCAGCAGTTCGGGATGGGCAGGGGGCACAGATGCGCAGTATTTT. Protein sequence: CASSSGWAGGTDAQYF.

In its sample, this clonotype was seen a few times. This sequence joins TRBV20-1 and TRBJ2-1; D is unresolved. Per the germline V gene, CDR1 is DFQATT and CDR2 is SNEGSKA (reference sequence). V shed 5 bases and J shed 15 bases, with 14 bases lying between them. CDR3 length: 10 amino acids. The CDR3 coding sequence is TGCAGTGCTCCTAAATCAAACGTGTTCTTC. It codes for CSAPKSNVFF.

This clonotype came up once. The genes are TRBV20-1 and TRBJ2-1, with 11 bases matching TRBD2. V dropped 2 bases and J dropped 9; count of bases not matched to a gene: 9. The length of the CDR3 is 15 residues. Germline-derived CDR1 and CDR2 are DFQATT and SNEGSKA (reference sequence). The CDR3 DNA reads TGCAGTGCTAGAACGACTAGCGGGGCTTTCAGTGAGCAGTTCTTC. This sequence encodes CSARTTSGAFSEQFF.

The rearrangement uses TRBV20-1 and TRBJ1-6; 8 nucleotides agree with TRBD1. CDR1 is DFQATT and CDR2 is SNEGSKA in the germline V gene (reference sequence). The trim removed 3 bases at V and 7 bases at J, leaving 5 bases unmatched. This CDR3 has 14 residues. The CDR3 DNA is TGCAGTGCTAGCAGGGGGCCGGGGAATTCACCCCTCCACTTT. Translating gives CSASRGPGNSPLHF.

This clonotype was detected a few times. This chain uses TRBV29-1 with TRBJ2-3; perhaps TRBD2 as D (6 bases). Germline V lookup: CDR1 SQVTM, CDR2 ANQGSEA. This CDR3 has 18 amino acids. Trimming left V 2 bases short and J 0 bases short, with 21 bases between. The CDR3 spells CSVEMDQGLPSSTDTQYF. The DNA of the CDR3 is TGCAGCGTTGAAATGGACCAGGGACTCCCGTCAAGCACAGATACGCAGTATTTT.

This clonotype was observed once. The gene calls are TRBV16 and TRBJ2-5, with D unclear. The J call is uncertain, as TRBJ2-1 better fits the DNA end. This CDR3 has 15 residues. Germline assignment: CDR1 KGHSY and CDR2 FQNENV. CDR3 bases: TGTGCCAGCAGCCAATCTTTCAGCTCCCAAGAGACCCAGTTCTTC. Its translation: CASSQSFSSQETQFF.

The chain uses TRBV5-1 and TRBJ2-1; D is possibly TRBD1 or TRBD2 (5 bases each). The CDR3 covers 17 residues. Germline CDR1 and CDR2: SGHRS and YFSETQ. V gave up 2 bases and J gave up 1 base, with 16 bases separating them. Here the CDR3 reads CASSFNPGPASYNEQFF. The DNA of the CDR3 is TGCGCCAGCAGCTTTAATCCGGGACCCGCTTCCTACAATGAGCAGTTCTTC.

This chain joins TRBV4-1 and TRBJ2-5; TRBD1 agrees at 8 bases. Losses at the gene ends were 4 bases for V and 5 bases for J; bases not matched to a gene: 6. The CDR3 spans 14 residues. CDR1 MGHRA and CDR2 YSYEKL come from the germline V gene. In nucleotides, the CDR3 is TGCGCCAGCAGCCGGGGGCAGGGGGCTGAGACCCAGTACTTC. It translates to CASSRGQGAETQYF.

This clonotype was counted at least ten times. The chain recombines TRBV6-5 with TRBJ1-2; 9 nucleotides match TRBD1. The CDR3 runs to 14 residues. Germline lookup yields CDR1 MNHEY and CDR2 SVGAGI. J lost 7 bases, V lost 7 bases, and 10 bases had no gene match. This CDR3 is CASNPQGALGGYTF. CDR3 in DNA: TGTGCCAGCAATCCACAGGGGGCGCTTGGTGGCTACACCTTC.

The chain combines TRBV11-2 with TRBJ2-7; 8 bases match TRBD2. The CDR3 sequence is 14 residues long. Germline V gives CDR1 SGHAT, CDR2 FQNNGV. Germline trimming cut 0 bases from V and 3 bases from J; bases unmatched to any gene: 1. The CDR3, as DNA: TGTGCCAGCAGCTTAGATCGGGGGGGCTACGAGCAGTACTTC. Its translation: CASSLDRGGYEQYF. The full variable domain, completed using reference TRBV11-2 and TRBJ2-7, is EAGVAQSPRYKIIEKRQSVAFWCNPISGHATLYWYQQILGQGPKLLIQFQNNGVVDDSQLPKDRFSAERLKGVDSTLKIQPAKLEDSAVYLCASSLDRGGYEQYFGPGTRLTVT.

CDR3 region: CSARVLRGQPYGYTF. As DNA, the CDR3 is TGCAGTGCTAGGGTATTACGGGGACAGCCGTATGGCTACACCTTC. The chain carries TRBV20-1 and TRBJ1-2, with 7 bases that match TRBD1. Germline V gene sequence: CDR1 DFQATT, CDR2 SNEGSKA (reference sequence). This CDR3 spans 15 amino acids. V lost 3 bases to trimming and J lost 5 bases; unmatched junction nucleotides: 12.

The chain couples TRBV5-5 to TRBJ1-2, with D uncertain. Germline lookup yields CDR1 SGHKS and CDR2 YYEKEE (reference sequence). Trimming took 4 bases from V and 10 from J, leaving 17 bases between them. This CDR3 is built from 13 residues. The CDR3 protein is CASSQDGPGDYTF. CDR3 nucleotides: TGTGCCAGCAGCCAGGACGGTCCTGGCGACTACACCTTC. The full variable domain, rest sourced from reference TRBV5-5 and TRBJ1-2, is DAGVTQSPTHLIKTRGQQVTLRCSPISGHKSVSWYQQVLGQGPQFIFQYYEKEERGRGNFPDRFSARQFPNYSSELNVNALLLGDSALYLCASSQDGPGDYTFGSGTRLTVV.

A note on this clonotype: One end of the junction fails to match germline, which may point to a read error. This rearrangement joins TRBV9 to TRBJ2-7, with D possibly TRBD2 on 5 matching bases. CDR3 length: 14 residues. Germline V gene lookup returns CDR1 SGDLS and CDR2 YYNGEE. The CDR3 here is CAGSGVPDSYEQYF. The CDR3 bases are TGTGCCGGCAGCGGAGTACCCGATTCCTACGAGCAGTACTTC.

This clonotype was counted a few times. The chain links TRBV2 to TRBJ2-1; 9 nucleotides match TRBD2. Germline V gene sequence: CDR1 SNHLY, CDR2 FYNNEI. J gave up 3 bases and V 10 bases, and 7 bases lay outside the gene matches. The CDR3 covers 14 residues. As DNA, the CDR3 is TGTGCCACGTCTACTAGCGGGTTCTACAATGAGCAGTTCTTC. Translating it yields CATSTSGFYNEQFF. The variable domain in full, with the rest retrieved from reference TRBV2 and TRBJ2-1, is EPEVTQTPSHQVTQMGQEVILRCVPISNHLYFYWYRQILGQKVEFLVSFYNNEISEKSEIFDDQFSVERPDGSNFTLKIRSTKLEDSAMYFCATSTSGFYNEQFFGPGTRLTVL.

A few counts support this clonotype. The J gene is TRBJ2-5, the V gene TRBV5-1; TRBD1 might be the D (5 bases). Germline CDR1 reads SGHRS; CDR2 reads YFSETQ. Trimming took 7 bases from V and 2 from J, leaving 15 bases between them. The CDR3 contains 14 residues. CDR3 coding DNA: TGCGCCAGCGGACGACAGAGTCAACAAGAGACCCAGTACTTC. Translated: CASGRQSQQETQYF.

This clonotype has more than one count but fewer than ten. The CDR3 is CASSWGVPEGYNEQFF. Written as DNA, the CDR3 is TGTGCCAGCAGTTGGGGAGTTCCCGAGGGGTACAATGAGCAGTTCTTC. V gene TRBV27 combines with J gene TRBJ2-1; tentatively, D is TRBD1 or TRBD2 (5 bases each). The CDR3 totals 16 residues. Germline V gene sequence: CDR1 MNHEY, CDR2 SMNVEV (reference sequence). The germline V and J ends were trimmed by 4 bases and 4 bases, with 17 bases remaining between them.